The entry that follows covers one TCR beta chain sequence. The data originate from a study of control samples from healthy donors and cancer patients. Sequencing was performed with immunoSEQ multiplex PCR; in TCRdb, only in-frame clones are kept and a portion is missing. This sample has nearly 200,000 clones, with about nine tenths found just once. The CDR3 length is 17 residues. Germline trimming cut 6 bases from V and 0 bases from J; bases unmatched to any gene: 7. This chain joins TRBV23-1 and TRBJ2-2; TRBD1 matches at 10 bases. TRBV23-1 counts as an open reading frame of uncertain function. The sequence was obtained from a man under 40 in good health. Sequences were obtained from blood. The CDR3, as DNA: TGCGCCAGCAGCCTTGACAGGGGGCGGACGAACACCGGGGAGCTGTTTTTT. It specifies CASSLDRGRTNTGELFF.